This T cell receptor (beta chain) was identified during a study of breast tumors, draining lymph nodes, adjacent tissues. V dropped 6 bases and J dropped 0 bases, with 14 bases sitting between them. The V gene's germline CDR1 is MNHEY and CDR2 SVGEGT. The CDR3 totals 15 residues. Via MiXCR, TCRdb re-called the multiplex PCR reads, giving one row per CDR3 protein. The repertoire includes roughly 100,000 distinct CDR3 sequences, under 40% of them detected once, and under 6.5% sits in the top ten. This clonotype was picked up many times. Samples came from axillary lymph nodes draining the breast cancer. This sequence joins TRBV6-2 or TRBV6-3 and TRBJ1-2; perhaps TRBD1 as D (6 bases). Sequenced input: axillary lymph node tissue. The clonotype was recovered from a female donor with breast cancer. Some clones in this sample may be carry-over from other donors' samples. Here the CDR3 reads CASRPRTASNYGYTF. CDR3 coding DNA: TGTGCCAGCAGGCCAAGGACAGCCTCTAACTATGGCTACACCTTC.